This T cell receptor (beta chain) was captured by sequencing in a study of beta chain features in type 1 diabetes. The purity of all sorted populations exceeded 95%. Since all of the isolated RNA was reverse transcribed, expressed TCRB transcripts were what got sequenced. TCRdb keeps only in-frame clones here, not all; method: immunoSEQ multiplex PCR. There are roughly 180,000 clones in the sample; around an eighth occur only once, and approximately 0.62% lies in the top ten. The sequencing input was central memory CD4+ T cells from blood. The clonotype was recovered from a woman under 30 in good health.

CDR3 sequence reads: CATSRVPGQGPYNEQFF. DNA of the CDR3: TGTGCCACCAGCAGGGTTCCGGGACAGGGACCCTACAATGAGCAGTTCTTC. This chain links TRBV15 with TRBJ2-1; 9 bases match TRBD1. The CDR3 runs 17 residues. The J segment lost 2 bases and the V segment lost 3 bases, leaving 8 bases of the junction unmatched. Per germline, CDR1 LNHNV and CDR2 YYDKDF (reference sequence).